This T cell receptor beta chain was sequenced for a study of OX40 agonist ivuxolimab in advanced cancers. Looking at the study overall: While on treatment, patients had intravenous ivuxolimab at 0.01 to 10 mg/kg every 2 weeks.

The V gene lost 5 bases and the J gene lost 2 bases, with 15 bases spanning the gap. CDR1 and CDR2 (germline): SGHAT, FQNNGV. The CDR3 has 15 amino acids. As concerns this clone: What it binds is unknown.

Whole-study results and caveats: In a subset of nonresponders, normalized T-cell clonal expansion was also low. With doses of 0.1-3.0 mg/kg, partial responders showed among the lowest clonal expansion. CD4+ and CD8+ blood T cells expanded clonally by week 6 at 0.1 to 3.0 mg/kg.

Some clones are missing from TCRdb's copy, which holds only in-frame ones; the method was immunoSEQ multiplex PCR. Of 90,000 to 150,000 clones in the sample, around 89% were seen once. The genes are TRBV11-2 and TRBJ2-5; weak D call: TRBD2 (5 bases). The sequences come from CD4+ or CD8+ T cells sorted from blood, collected in a trial of the OX40 agonist ivuxolimab. This TCR was sampled from an adult with an advanced solid tumor such as melanoma, head and neck, liver or kidney cancer. The CDR3 loop is CASSTLGGLQETQYF. The CDR3 nucleotides are TGTGCCAGCAGCACCCTCGGAGGTTTACAAGAGACCCAGTACTTC.